The 19 T cell receptor beta chains below were found in one sample sequenced in a study of T cell responses to AZD1222 COVID-19 vaccine. Only in-frame clones appear in the TCRdb table, and some are missing; sequencing was by immunoSEQ multiplex PCR. In the table there are 100,000 to 150,000 clones, roughly nine tenths of which are singletons. The material was peripheral blood, obtained on day 0 of AZD1222 vaccination. The receptors derive from an adult in good health.

The chain employs TRBV6-1 and TRBJ1-5; D is unclear. The CDR3 is 12 residues long. V was shortened by 2 bases and J by 10 bases, with 9 bases between the two germline ends. CDR1 MNHNS and CDR2 SASEGT come from the germline V gene. CDR3 DNA: TGTGCCAGCAGTGAACTCCCCGGTCCCCAGCATTTT. The encoded protein is CASSELPGPQHF.

This sequence joins TRBV28 and TRBJ1-5; no firm D call. V was cut by 4 bases and J by 0 bases, with 19 bases left in between. The CDR3 totals 18 residues. Germline loops: CDR1 MDHEN, CDR2 SYDVKM. The CDR3 spells CASSSPADGGYSNQPQHF. The CDR3 DNA sequence: TGTGCCAGCAGTTCCCCGGCCGATGGTGGCTATAGCAATCAGCCCCAGCATTTT.

V usage is TRBV7-2 and J usage is TRBJ2-7; weak D call: TRBD1 (6 bases). The CDR3 consists of 13 residues. Per germline, CDR1 SGHTA and CDR2 FQGNSA. Deletions cut 2 bases from V and 1 base from J, with 6 bases between. The CDR3 here is CASSLRGSYEQYF. CDR3 nucleotide sequence: TGTGCCAGCAGCTTAAGGGGGTCCTACGAGCAGTACTTC.

The gene calls are TRBV11-1 and TRBJ2-3; 16 positions match TRBD2. V lost 5 bases, J lost 4 bases, and 3 bases stayed unmatched. Germline-derived CDR1 and CDR2 are SGHAT and FQDESV (reference sequence). There are 16 residues in the CDR3. The DNA of the CDR3 is TGTGCCAGCAGCCGGGGACTAGCGGGGGGGGCAGATACGCAGTATTTT. This gives the protein CASSRGLAGGADTQYF.

The rearrangement joins TRBV5-1 to TRBJ2-1, with no clear D. V lost 0 bases to trimming and J lost 6 bases, with 13 bases between them. Germline assignment: CDR1 SGHRS and CDR2 YFSETQ. The CDR3 consists of 15 residues. CDR3 nucleotides: TGCGCCAGCAGCTTGGCTTTGGTCACGGGCAATGAGCAGTTCTTC. Its translation is CASSLALVTGNEQFF.

The chain uses TRBV6-2 or TRBV6-3 and TRBJ1-6; D is unclear. Looked up from germline, CDR1 is MNHEY and CDR2 is SVGEGT. The ends were cut back, 2 bases at V and 8 bases at J, with 13 bases in the middle. The CDR3 has 15 amino acids. CDR3 protein: CASSYTRPADSPLHF. In DNA form, the CDR3 reads TGTGCCAGCAGTTACACGAGACCCGCGGATTCACCCCTCCACTTT.

This chain connects TRBV4-2 to TRBJ2-2; 14 positions agree with TRBD2. This CDR3 is built from 15 residues. The ends lost 4 bases at V and 5 bases at J; junction bases unmatched: 0. Germline CDR1 LGHNA, CDR2 YNFKEQ. Here the CDR3 reads CASSRTSGGTGELFF. For the CDR3, the DNA is TGTGCCAGCAGCCGGACTAGCGGGGGGACCGGGGAGCTGTTTTTT.

The chain has TRBV11-3 and TRBJ2-7, with D perhaps matching TRBD1 or TRBD2 (6 bases each). Between the trimmed V and J ends, which lost 0 bases and 4 bases, there was a span of 13 bases. CDR1 is SGHNT and CDR2 is YENEEA in the germline V gene. This CDR3 contains 15 residues. CDR3 bases: TGTGCCAGCAGCTTAGATGGGGGGCCGTTTTACGAGCAGTACTTC. This encodes CASSLDGGPFYEQYF.

The count of this clone is one. The J gene is TRBJ2-2, the V gene TRBV4-2; 7 bases agree with TRBD1. There are 15 residues in the CDR3. CDR1 LGHNA and CDR2 YNFKEQ come from the germline V gene. The V gene end was trimmed by 4 bases and the J gene end by 3 bases; junction bases not matched to a gene: 5. CDR3 in amino acids: CASSPPQGDTGELFF. Here the CDR3 DNA reads TGTGCCAGCAGCCCCCCTCAGGGGGACACCGGGGAGCTGTTTTTT.

About this clone itself: An end of the junction does not agree with germline; a read error may underlie this. This chain links TRBV6-5 with TRBJ2-1; D ambiguous. CDR3 size: 12 residues. Per the germline V gene, CDR1 is MNHEY and CDR2 is SVGAGI. Here the CDR3 DNA reads TGTGCCAGCAGTTACTCCTCCAATGAGCAGTTCTTC. Amino acids: CASSYSSNEQFF.

Here the CDR3 DNA reads TGTGCCAGTAAGGGACTAGCGGGAGACAATGAGCAGTTCTTC. Translation: CASKGLAGDNEQFF. The rearrangement links TRBV19 to TRBJ2-1; 14 bases agree with TRBD2. V lost 7 bases to trimming and J lost 5 bases; unmatched junction nucleotides: 1. The germline CDR1 and CDR2 sequences are LNHDA and SQIVND (reference sequence). This CDR3 contains 14 residues.

This chain uses TRBV7-8 with TRBJ1-2; maybe TRBD1 (5 bases). CDR3 length equals 14 residues. Germline values: CDR1 SGHVS, CDR2 FQNEAQ. V was cut by 5 bases and J by 8 bases, with 18 bases left in between. In DNA form, the CDR3 reads TGTGCCAGCAGCCTCGGGACGCCAGGTCGGGGCTACACCTTC. This gives the protein CASSLGTPGRGYTF. The variable domain in full, completed from reference TRBV7-8 and TRBJ1-2, reads GAGVSQSPRYKVAKRGQDVALRCDPISGHVSLFWYQQALGQGPEFLTYFQNEAQLDKSGLPSDRFFAERPEGSVSTLKIQRTQQEDSAVYLCASSLGTPGRGYTFGSGTRLTVV.

The chain combines TRBV4-3 with TRBJ2-1; D unclear. This CDR3 has 16 amino acids. Trimming removed 0 bases at V and 0 bases at J, with 9 bases between. Per the germline V gene, CDR1 is LGHNA and CDR2 is YSLEER. The CDR3 region is CASSQEPESSYNEQFF. The CDR3 DNA reads TGCGCCAGCAGCCAAGAACCCGAGAGCTCCTACAATGAGCAGTTCTTC.

The gene calls are TRBV9 and TRBJ2-5; 12 positions agree with TRBD2. Trimming took 6 bases from V and 2 from J; bases not matched to a gene: 5. There are 15 residues in the CDR3. Germline V gene lookup returns CDR1 SGDLS and CDR2 YYNGEE. CDR3 region: CASNTGTSGQETQYF. The CDR3 DNA sequence: TGTGCCAGCAACACCGGGACTAGCGGGCAAGAGACCCAGTACTTC.

The rearrangement links TRBV10-2 to TRBJ2-1; TRBD1 matches 7 bases. Germline values: CDR1 WSHSY, CDR2 SAAADI. The CDR3 runs to 16 residues. The V segment lost 8 bases and the J segment 0 bases; nucleotides outside the gene matches: 10. CDR3 DNA sequence: TGCGCCAGCCCCCCCACGGGACAGACCTCCTACAATGAGCAGTTCTTC. This codes for CASPPTGQTSYNEQFF.

The chain recombines TRBV10-3 with TRBJ1-1; D might be TRBD1 (5 bases). The ends were cut back, 6 bases at V and 6 bases at J, with 17 bases in the middle. The CDR3 length is 14 residues. CDR1 is ENHRY and CDR2 is SYGVKD in the germline V gene. CDR3 bases: TGTGCCATCAGCTTGGCGGGGGGATCGGCTGAAGCTTTCTTT. Its protein is CAISLAGGSAEAFF.

The chain joins TRBV7-9 to TRBJ2-7; D is possibly TRBD1 or TRBD2 (6 bases each). Trimming left V 2 bases short and J 5 bases short, with 13 bases between. In germline, CDR1 is SEHNR, CDR2 FQNEAQ (reference sequence). The CDR3 runs 14 residues. The CDR3 loop is CASSLIVGGNEQYF. In nucleotides, the CDR3 is TGTGCCAGCAGCTTAATTGTCGGGGGCAACGAGCAGTACTTC.

The genes are TRBV7-2 and TRBJ1-1; D uncertain. Per germline, CDR1 SGHTA and CDR2 FQGNSA. Trimming removed 0 bases at V and 4 bases at J, with 6 bases between. There are 13 residues in the CDR3. CDR3 sequence reads: CASSLAESTEAFF. The CDR3 nucleotides are TGTGCCAGCAGCTTAGCGGAGAGCACTGAAGCTTTCTTT.

This rearrangement joins TRBV6-5 to TRBJ1-1, with D unclear. Deletions cut 3 bases from V and 5 bases from J, with 4 bases between. Germline-derived CDR1 and CDR2 are MNHEY and SVGAGI. This CDR3 is 11 amino acids long. The CDR3 region has the DNA TGTGCCAGCAGTTATCGGACTGAAGCTTTCTTT. It is translated as CASSYRTEAFF.